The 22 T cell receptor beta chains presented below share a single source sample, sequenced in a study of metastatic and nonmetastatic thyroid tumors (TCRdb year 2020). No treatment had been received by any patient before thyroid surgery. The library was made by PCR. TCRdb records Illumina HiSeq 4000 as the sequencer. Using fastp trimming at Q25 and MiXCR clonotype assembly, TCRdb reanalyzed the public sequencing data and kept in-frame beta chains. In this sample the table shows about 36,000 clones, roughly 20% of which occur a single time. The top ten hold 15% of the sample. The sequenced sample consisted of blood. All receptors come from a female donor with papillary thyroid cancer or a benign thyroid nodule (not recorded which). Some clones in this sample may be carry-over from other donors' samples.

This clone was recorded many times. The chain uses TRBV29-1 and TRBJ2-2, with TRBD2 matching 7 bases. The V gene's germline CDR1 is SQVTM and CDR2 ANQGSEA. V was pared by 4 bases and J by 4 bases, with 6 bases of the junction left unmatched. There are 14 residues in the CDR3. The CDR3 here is CSVGGRVSTGELFF. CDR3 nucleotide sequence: TGCAGCGTTGGGGGGAGGGTGTCCACCGGGGAGCTGTTTTTT.

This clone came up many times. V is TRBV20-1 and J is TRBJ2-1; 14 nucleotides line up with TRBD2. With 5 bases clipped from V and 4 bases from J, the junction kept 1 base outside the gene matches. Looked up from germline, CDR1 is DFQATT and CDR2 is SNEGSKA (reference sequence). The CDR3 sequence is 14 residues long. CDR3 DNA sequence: TGCAGTGCTGGGACTAGCGGGAGTTACAATGAGCAGTTCTTC. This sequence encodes CSAGTSGSYNEQFF.

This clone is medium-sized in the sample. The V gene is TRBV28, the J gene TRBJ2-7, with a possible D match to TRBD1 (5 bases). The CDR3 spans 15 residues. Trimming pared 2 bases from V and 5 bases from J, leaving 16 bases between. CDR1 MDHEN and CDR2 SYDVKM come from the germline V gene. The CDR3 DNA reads TGTGCCAGCAGTTTAGCAGGGCCCCGTGGGAACGAGCAGTACTTC. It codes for CASSLAGPRGNEQYF.

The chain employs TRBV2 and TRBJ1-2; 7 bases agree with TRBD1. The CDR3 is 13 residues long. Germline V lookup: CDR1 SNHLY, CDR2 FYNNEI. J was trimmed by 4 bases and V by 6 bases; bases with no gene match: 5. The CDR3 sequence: CASRGTDGYGYTF. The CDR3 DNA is TGTGCCAGCAGGGGGACAGACGGCTATGGCTACACCTTC.

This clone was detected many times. The CDR3, as DNA: TGCAGCGTTTCCCGCGGGAAGAACACTGAAGCTTTCTTT. Translation gives CSVSRGKNTEAFF. This chain links TRBV29-1 with TRBJ1-1, with D uncertain. The V gene lost 5 bases and the J gene lost 1 base, with 11 bases spanning the gap. This CDR3 has 13 amino acids. CDR1 is SQVTM, CDR2 ANQGSEA, per germline. Drawing the rest from reference TRBV29-1 and TRBJ1-1, the complete variable domain is SAVISQKPSRDICQRGTSLTIQCQVDSQVTMMFWYRQQPGQSLTLIATANQGSEATYESGFVIDKFPISRPNLTFSTLTVSNMSPEDSSIYLCSVSRGKNTEAFFGQGTRLTVV.

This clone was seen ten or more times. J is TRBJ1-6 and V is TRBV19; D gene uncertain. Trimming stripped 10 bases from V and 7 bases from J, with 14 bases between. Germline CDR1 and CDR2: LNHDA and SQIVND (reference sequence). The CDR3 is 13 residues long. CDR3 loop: CATRGVGNSPLHF. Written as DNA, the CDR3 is TGTGCCACCAGAGGCGTGGGGAATTCACCCCTCCACTTT.

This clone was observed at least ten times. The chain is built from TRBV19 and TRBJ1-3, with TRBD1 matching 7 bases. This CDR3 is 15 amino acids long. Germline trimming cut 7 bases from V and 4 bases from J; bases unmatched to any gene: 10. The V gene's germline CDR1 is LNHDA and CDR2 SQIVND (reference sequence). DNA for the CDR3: TGTGCCAGTACCCTCCAGGGACAGCCGGGAAACACCATATATTTT. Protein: CASTLQGQPGNTIYF. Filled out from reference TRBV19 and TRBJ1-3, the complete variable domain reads DGGITQSPKYLFRKEGQNVTLSCEQNLNHDAMYWYRQDPGQGLRLIYYSQIVNDFQKGDIAEGYSVSREKKESFPLTVTSAQKNPTAFYLCASTLQGQPGNTIYFGEGSWLTVV.

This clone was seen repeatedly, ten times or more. The DNA of the CDR3 is TGTGCCAGCAGTTTATCCAGACCAGATACGCAGTATTTT. Its translation: CASSLSRPDTQYF. This rearrangement joins TRBV27 to TRBJ2-3; no clear D. Between the trimmed V and J ends, which lost 0 bases and 4 bases, there was a span of 5 bases. This CDR3 has 13 residues. Germline values: CDR1 MNHEY, CDR2 SMNVEV (reference sequence).

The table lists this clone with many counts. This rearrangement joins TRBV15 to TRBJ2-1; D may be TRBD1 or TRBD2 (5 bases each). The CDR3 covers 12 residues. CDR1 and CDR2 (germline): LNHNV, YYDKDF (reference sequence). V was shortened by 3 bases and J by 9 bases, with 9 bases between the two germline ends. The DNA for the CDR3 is TGTGCCACCAGCAGGGTGAGGGGTGAGCAGTTCTTC. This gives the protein CATSRVRGEQFF. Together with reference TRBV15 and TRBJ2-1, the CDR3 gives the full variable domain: DAMVIQNPRYQVTQFGKPVTLSCSQTLNHNVMYWYQQKSSQAPKLLFHYYDKDFNNEADTPDNFQSRRPNTSFCFLDIRSPGLGDTAMYLCATSRVRGEQFFGPGTRLTVL.

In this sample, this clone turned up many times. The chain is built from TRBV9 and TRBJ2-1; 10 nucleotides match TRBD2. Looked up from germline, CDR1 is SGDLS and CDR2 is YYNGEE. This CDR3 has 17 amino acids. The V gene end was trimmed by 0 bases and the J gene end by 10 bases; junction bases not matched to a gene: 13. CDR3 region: CASSVDGAGGPAEEQFF. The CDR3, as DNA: TGTGCCAGCAGCGTAGATGGAGCGGGAGGGCCGGCAGAGGAGCAGTTCTTC.

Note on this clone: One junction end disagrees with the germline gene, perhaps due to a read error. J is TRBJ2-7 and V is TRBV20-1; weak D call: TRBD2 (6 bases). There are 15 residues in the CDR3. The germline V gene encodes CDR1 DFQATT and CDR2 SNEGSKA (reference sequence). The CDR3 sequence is CSARRPLEGGNEQYF. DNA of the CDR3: TGCAGTGCTAGACGCCCTCTAGAGGGAGGAAACGAGCAGTACTTT.

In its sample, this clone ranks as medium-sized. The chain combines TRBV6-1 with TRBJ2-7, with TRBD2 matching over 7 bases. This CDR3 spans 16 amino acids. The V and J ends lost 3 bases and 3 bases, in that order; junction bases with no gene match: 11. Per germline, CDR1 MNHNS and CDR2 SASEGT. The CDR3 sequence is CASSELGGASFYEQYF. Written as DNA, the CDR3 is TGTGCCAGCAGTGAGCTGGGAGGGGCCAGCTTCTACGAGCAGTACTTC.

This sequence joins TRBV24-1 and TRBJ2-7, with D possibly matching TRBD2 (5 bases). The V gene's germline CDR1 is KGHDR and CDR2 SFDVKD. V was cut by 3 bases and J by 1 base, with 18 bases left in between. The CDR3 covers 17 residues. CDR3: CATSDPGSVRYSYEQYF. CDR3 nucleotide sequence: TGTGCCACCAGTGATCCGGGATCGGTTCGGTATTCCTACGAGCAGTACTTC.

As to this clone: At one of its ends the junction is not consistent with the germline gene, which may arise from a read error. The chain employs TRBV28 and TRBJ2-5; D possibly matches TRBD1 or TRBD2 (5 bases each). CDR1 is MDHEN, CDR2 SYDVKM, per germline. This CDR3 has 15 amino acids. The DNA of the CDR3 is TGTGCCAGTAGTTTCGCAGGCCGGGGCGAAGAGACCCAGTACTTC. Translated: CASSFAGRGEETQYF.

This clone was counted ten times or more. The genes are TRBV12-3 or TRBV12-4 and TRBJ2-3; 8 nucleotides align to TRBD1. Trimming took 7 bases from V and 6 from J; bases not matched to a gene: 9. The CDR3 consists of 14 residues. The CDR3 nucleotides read TGTGCCAGCATTTTGACGCAGGGGGCGGATACGCAGTATTTT. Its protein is CASILTQGADTQYF.

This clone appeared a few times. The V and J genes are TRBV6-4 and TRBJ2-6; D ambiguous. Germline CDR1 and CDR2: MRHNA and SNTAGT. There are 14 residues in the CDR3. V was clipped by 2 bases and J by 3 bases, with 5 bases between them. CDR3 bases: TGTGCCAGCAGTGACAGGGTTGGGGCCAACGTCCTGACTTTC. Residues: CASSDRVGANVLTF.

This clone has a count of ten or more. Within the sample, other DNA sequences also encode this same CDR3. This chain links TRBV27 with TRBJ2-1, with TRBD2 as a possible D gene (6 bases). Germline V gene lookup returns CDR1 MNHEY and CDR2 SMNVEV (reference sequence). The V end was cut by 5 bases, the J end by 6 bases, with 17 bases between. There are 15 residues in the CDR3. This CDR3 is CASSHRSAGGNEQFF. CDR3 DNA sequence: TGTGCCAGCAGTCACCGGTCAGCCGGGGGCAATGAGCAGTTCTTC.

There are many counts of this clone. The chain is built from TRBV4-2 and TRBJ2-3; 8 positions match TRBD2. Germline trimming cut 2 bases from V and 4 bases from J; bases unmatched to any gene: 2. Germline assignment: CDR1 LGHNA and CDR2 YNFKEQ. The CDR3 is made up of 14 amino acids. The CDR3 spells CASSQTLAADTQYF. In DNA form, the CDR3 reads TGTGCCAGCAGCCAAACACTAGCGGCAGATACGCAGTATTTT.

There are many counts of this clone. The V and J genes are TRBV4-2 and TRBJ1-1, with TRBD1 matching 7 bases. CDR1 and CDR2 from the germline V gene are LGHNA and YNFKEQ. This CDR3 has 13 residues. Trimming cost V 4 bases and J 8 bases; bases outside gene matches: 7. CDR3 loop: CASSLESTGEAFF. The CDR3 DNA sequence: TGTGCCAGCAGCCTCGAGTCGACAGGGGAAGCTTTCTTT.

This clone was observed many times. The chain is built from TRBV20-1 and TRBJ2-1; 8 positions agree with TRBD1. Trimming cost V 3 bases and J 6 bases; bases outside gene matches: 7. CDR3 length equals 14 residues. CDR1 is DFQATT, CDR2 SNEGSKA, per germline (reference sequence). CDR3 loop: CSASDRGPSNEQFF. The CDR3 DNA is TGCAGTGCTAGCGACAGGGGTCCCTCCAATGAGCAGTTCTTC.

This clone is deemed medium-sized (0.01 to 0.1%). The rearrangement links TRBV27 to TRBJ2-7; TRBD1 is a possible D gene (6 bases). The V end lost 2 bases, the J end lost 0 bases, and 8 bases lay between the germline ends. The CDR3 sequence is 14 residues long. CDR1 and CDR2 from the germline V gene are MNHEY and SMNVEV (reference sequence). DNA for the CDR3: TGTGCCAGCAGTTTACAAGGGGGCTCCTACGAGCAGTACTTC. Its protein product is CASSLQGGSYEQYF.

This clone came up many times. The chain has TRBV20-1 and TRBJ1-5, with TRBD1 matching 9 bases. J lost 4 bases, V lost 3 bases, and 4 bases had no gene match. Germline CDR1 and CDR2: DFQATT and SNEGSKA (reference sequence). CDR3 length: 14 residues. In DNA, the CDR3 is TGCAGTGCTAGCCAAGGGACAGGGAATCAGCCCCAGCATTTT. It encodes CSASQGTGNQPQHF.